These 23 T cell receptor beta chains originate from one sample sequenced in a study of identical twins. TCRdb independently ran MiXCR on the 5' RACE reads; one entry per CDR3 protein. The sample contains some 590,000 distinct CDR3 sequences, 9% to 10% of which appear only once. These data were also reused for a study on yellow fever vaccine responses in identical twins.

Sequenced: PBMCs. These receptors were taken from a woman aged 18-29 years in good health.

This clonotype was recorded many times. The gene calls are TRBV12-3 or TRBV12-4 and TRBJ2-3, with D possibly called TRBD1 or TRBD2 (5 bases each). V lost 6 bases, J lost 7 bases, and 17 bases lay in between. The CDR3 runs to 14 residues. The CDR3 loop reads CASSLPWDENTQYF. In nucleotides, the CDR3 is TGTGCCAGCAGCCTACCATGGGACGAGAATACGCAGTATTTT.

In its sample, this clonotype was seen a few times. The junction departs from germline at one end; a sequencing error may be responsible. The gene calls are TRBV7-7 and TRBJ2-5; either TRBD1 or TRBD2 may fit D (5 bases each). The CDR3 consists of 15 residues. Germline CDR1 SSHAT, CDR2 FNYEAQ (reference sequence). The CDR3, as DNA: TGTGCTAGCAGCTTATCGGGACGGCCGATGGAGACCCAGTACTTC. Its protein product is CASSLSGRPMETQYF.

This clonotype was seen repeatedly, ten times or more. The V call is TRBV5-1, the J call TRBJ2-5, with unresolved D. Germline lookup yields CDR1 SGHRS and CDR2 YFSETQ. The V end lost 6 bases, the J end lost 3 bases, and 21 bases lay between the germline ends. CDR3 length equals 16 residues. The DNA for the CDR3 is TGCGCCAGCAAGGGAACCACTGGGGAAACGAAAGAGACCCAGTACTTC. Residues: CASKGTTGETKETQYF.

This clonotype occurred a few times. The chain employs TRBV5-6 and TRBJ2-1; D is possibly TRBD2 (8 bases). Germline V lookup: CDR1 SGHDT, CDR2 YYEEEE. The CDR3 totals 16 residues. V was shortened by 2 bases and J by 12 bases, with 24 bases between the two germline ends. The CDR3 bases are TGTGCCAGCAGCTTATGGTTTGTAGCGGGGCCAGGGGGGCAGTTCTTC. It is translated as CASSLWFVAGPGGQFF.

This sequence joins TRBV18 and TRBJ2-7; no clear D gene. From germline, CDR1 is KGHSH and CDR2 LQKENI. CDR3 size: 14 residues. Trimming stripped 2 bases from V and 6 bases from J, with 14 bases between. In DNA, the CDR3 is TGTGCCAGCTCACCAAACGAAAGATGGTTCGAGCAGTACTTC. Translated: CASSPNERWFEQYF.

This clonotype was detected ten times or more. This chain uses TRBV12-3 or TRBV12-4 with TRBJ1-1, with D uncertain. CDR3 size: 15 residues. Trimming took 5 bases from V and 3 from J, leaving 16 bases between them. CDR3 sequence reads: CASSLGFSAYTEAFF. DNA for the CDR3: TGTGCCAGCAGTCTTGGGTTCTCTGCGTACACTGAAGCTTTCTTT.

This clonotype occurred a few times. The CDR3 protein is CASSLSPEHEQYF. The CDR3 DNA is TGTGCCAGCAGCTTAAGTCCAGAGCACGAGCAGTACTTC. This chain uses TRBV7-3 with TRBJ2-7; D is ambiguous. The V gene lost 1 base and the J gene lost 5 bases, with 9 bases spanning the gap. Germline CDR1 and CDR2: SGHTA and FQGTGA. The CDR3 is 13 residues long.

This clonotype was observed a few times. J is TRBJ1-4 and V is TRBV6-1; D gene uncertain. In germline, CDR1 is MNHNS, CDR2 SASEGT. Deletions cut 1 base from V and 8 bases from J, with 14 bases between. The CDR3 covers 15 residues. CDR3 bases: TGTGCCAGCAGTGAAGACTCCGGATGGGGAGAAAAACTGTTTTTT. It yields the protein CASSEDSGWGEKLFF.

A few counts support this clonotype. The chain is built from TRBV29-1 and TRBJ2-7; maybe TRBD2 (5 bases). Germline V gene sequence: CDR1 SQVTM, CDR2 ANQGSEA. V was trimmed by 0 bases and J by 2 bases, leaving 20 bases between them. This CDR3 has 17 amino acids. The CDR3 spells CSVEDPRADGGPYEQYF. In DNA form, the CDR3 reads TGCAGCGTTGAAGACCCCCGGGCCGATGGAGGACCCTACGAGCAGTACTTC.

The CDR3 sequence is CAISESLRLLGHEQYF. DNA of the CDR3: TGTGCCATCAGTGAGTCGTTAAGACTTCTTGGCCACGAGCAGTACTTC. The chain joins TRBV10-3 to TRBJ2-7, with D unclear. V was trimmed by 0 bases and J by 5 bases, leaving 17 bases between them. CDR1 is ENHRY, CDR2 SYGVKD, per germline. The CDR3 runs 16 residues.

The sample holds many counts of this clonotype. The chain recombines TRBV6-2 or TRBV6-3 with TRBJ2-2, with no clear D. The CDR3 is made up of 14 amino acids. The V gene's germline CDR1 is MNHEY and CDR2 SVGEGT. V lost 6 bases, J lost 2 bases, and 10 bases lay in between. The CDR3 loop is CASRKGINTGELFF. The CDR3 DNA follows: TGTGCCAGCAGGAAGGGTATCAACACCGGGGAGCTGTTTTTT.

The chain carries TRBV7-3 and TRBJ2-1, with D possibly being TRBD1 (6 bases). Trimming cost V 2 bases and J 9 bases, with 17 bases left between them. This CDR3 spans 15 amino acids. Germline V lookup: CDR1 SGHTA, CDR2 FQGTGA. In DNA form, the CDR3 reads TGTGCCAGCAGCTTAGGGACAAAATTGGTACCTGAGCAGTTCTTC. It encodes CASSLGTKLVPEQFF. Using reference TRBV7-3 and TRBJ2-1 for the parts outside the CDR3, the full variable domain is GAGVSQTPSNKVTEKGKYVELRCDPISGHTALYWYRQSLGQGPEFLIYFQGTGAADDSGLPNDRFFAVRPEGSVSTLKIQRTERGDSAVYLCASSLGTKLVPEQFFGPGTRLTVL.

The V gene is TRBV10-3, the J gene TRBJ2-3; D ambiguous. The CDR3 runs to 14 residues. V gave up 0 bases and J gave up 0 bases, with 4 bases separating them. In germline, CDR1 is ENHRY, CDR2 SYGVKD. In nucleotides, the CDR3 is TGTGCCATCAGTGAGTCCGGTAGCACAGATACGCAGTATTTT. Encoded protein: CAISESGSTDTQYF.

This clonotype showed up many times. V is TRBV25-1 and J is TRBJ1-1; D is possibly TRBD1 (5 bases). This CDR3 is 16 amino acids long. Germline CDR1 reads MGHDK; CDR2 reads SYGVNS. Trimming removed 0 bases at V and 7 bases at J, with 18 bases between. The CDR3, as DNA: TGTGCCAGCAGTGAATATTTCGGGCAGGGACCGGGTGAAGCTTTCTTT. Its protein product is CASSEYFGQGPGEAFF. The full variable domain, in which reference TRBV25-1 and TRBJ1-1 provide the parts outside the CDR3, is EADIYQTPRYLVIGTGKKITLECSQTMGHDKMYWYQQDPGMELHLIHYSYGVNSTEKGDLSSESTVSRIRTEHFPLTLESARPSHTSQYLCASSEYFGQGPGEAFFGQGTRLTVV.

V usage is TRBV6-1 and J usage is TRBJ2-7; 9 bases line up with TRBD1. The V and J ends lost 3 bases and 6 bases, in that order; junction bases with no gene match: 6. CDR1 is MNHNS, CDR2 SASEGT, per germline. This CDR3 region has 14 residues. CDR3 sequence reads: CASSEGTGIGEQYF. The CDR3 DNA reads as TGTGCCAGCAGTGAGGGGACAGGGATAGGCGAGCAGTACTTC.

This clonotype was observed at least ten times. In DNA, the CDR3 is TGTGCCATCAGCGGGAACTCCTACGAGCAGTACTTC. Its protein is CAISGNSYEQYF. The rearrangement uses TRBV10-3 and TRBJ2-7; D possibly corresponds to TRBD2 (5 bases). Trimming removed 6 bases at V and 0 bases at J, with 6 bases between. This CDR3 has 12 amino acids. Germline values: CDR1 ENHRY, CDR2 SYGVKD.

This chain links TRBV20-1 with TRBJ2-4, with D possibly being TRBD1 (5 bases). The germline gives CDR1 DFQATT, CDR2 SNEGSKA (reference sequence). This CDR3 spans 16 amino acids. Trimming removed 0 bases from V and 0 bases from J, with 12 bases in between. CDR3 residues: CSAREVKGLAKNIQYF. The CDR3 DNA reads as TGCAGTGCTAGAGAAGTAAAGGGGCTAGCCAAAAACATTCAGTACTTC.

This clonotype was found a few times. At one end the junction does not follow the germline gene, possibly because of a read error. The chain links TRBV5-1 to TRBJ1-6, with 9 positions matching TRBD1. This CDR3 has 12 amino acids. Germline CDR1 reads SGHRS; CDR2 reads YFSETQ. The CDR3 bases are TGCGCCAGCAGCTTGGAGGGACAGGGACTCTCCTTT. Translating gives CASSLEGQGLSF.

This clonotype showed up just a few times. This chain links TRBV3-1 with TRBJ1-1; no clear D gene. CDR3 length: 15 amino acids. V was cut by 0 bases and J by 0 bases, with 8 bases left in between. Per germline, CDR1 LGHDT and CDR2 YNNKEL (reference sequence). The CDR3 DNA reads as TGTGCCAGCAGCCAAGATCCTGTACTGAACACTGAAGCTTTCTTT. Residues: CASSQDPVLNTEAFF.

This clonotype has more than one count but fewer than ten. The chain uses TRBV6-1 and TRBJ2-1, with TRBD1 as a possible D gene (5 bases). Germline CDR1 reads MNHNS; CDR2 reads SASEGT. There are 17 residues in the CDR3. V was pared by 5 bases and J by 2 bases, with 19 bases between. This CDR3 is CASSRKTARLAYNEQFF. The CDR3 DNA reads TGTGCCAGCAGTCGGAAGACAGCCCGATTGGCCTACAATGAGCAGTTCTTC.

This clonotype has more than one count but fewer than ten. The V and J genes are TRBV7-2 and TRBJ2-3, with a weak D call TRBD2 (6 bases). The germline gives CDR1 SGHTA, CDR2 FQGNSA. There are 14 residues in the CDR3. Trimming took 6 bases from V and 4 from J, leaving 14 bases between them. This CDR3 is CASRLAPEADTQYF. CDR3 coding DNA: TGTGCCAGCAGACTAGCTCCAGAGGCAGATACGCAGTATTTT.

At least ten counts were recorded for this clonotype. V gene TRBV15 combines with J gene TRBJ2-7; D uncertain. Trimming removed 4 bases at V and 3 bases at J, with 10 bases between. Germline CDR1 is LNHNV and CDR2 is YYDKDF (reference sequence). CDR3 size: 13 residues. CDR3 nucleotide sequence: TGTGCCACCAGCATAGAGGTAGACTACGAGCAGTACTTC. Its protein product is CATSIEVDYEQYF.

At least ten counts were recorded for this clonotype. The genes are TRBV20-1 and TRBJ2-7; no clear D. Trimming shortened V by 0 bases and J by 0 bases, and 6 bases separated the two germline ends. The CDR3 sequence is 13 residues long. Germline V gives CDR1 DFQATT, CDR2 SNEGSKA (reference sequence). CDR3 loop: CSARDSNSYEQYF. DNA for the CDR3: TGCAGTGCTAGAGATTCGAACTCCTACGAGCAGTACTTC.